This TCR beta chain was found in a study of CD8+ T cells in alopecia areata. General observations from the study: Sequencing of scalp samples also includes resident alphabeta T cells from normal skin.

Trimming removed 10 bases at V and 0 bases at J, with 14 bases between. Per germline, CDR1 LNHDA and CDR2 SQIVND (reference sequence). The CDR3 length is 14 residues. It was cDNA, reverse transcribed from extracted RNA, that served as the sequencing template. Libraries were prepared by immunoSEQ multiplex PCR; TCRdb keeps only in-frame clonotypes and omits some of them. The data show some 180,000 clones, approximately 60% seen once. Concerning this clone: Antigen unknown.

The receptor was isolated from a human donor in good health. Material: CD8+ T cells sorted from blood. This chain uses TRBV19 with TRBJ2-3; D remains ambiguous. The CDR3 DNA sequence: TGTGCCACGCAGCGAGGCCCTAGCACAGATACGCAGTATTTT. Encoded protein: CATQRGPSTDTQYF.